The rows below give T cell receptor beta chains drawn from one sample of a study of blood T cell repertoires in COVID-19. Method: immunoSEQ multiplex PCR; TCRdb's copy keeps in-frame clones and lacks some. The table records tens of thousands of clones, approximately 90% of them present only once. Sequences were obtained from peripheral blood. The receptors here all came from a man aged 60-69 years with acute or convalescent COVID-19. Each CDR3 is given with its conserved first and last residue. Each record gives: clone size, J gene, D gene, V gene, CDR3 protein, CDR3 DNA. D genes are given only for firm matches. Clone size is stated in some rows and not others, as once, few, many or a class when expanded.

clone_size: few; j_call: TRBJ2-7; d_call: TRBD2; v_call: TRBV6-5; cdr3_aa: CASSLGLADSYEQYF; cdr3_nt: TGTGCCAGCAGCCTAGGACTAGCAGATAGCTACGAGCAGTACTTC
clone_size: .; j_call: TRBJ2-7; d_call: .; v_call: TRBV12-3/TRBV12-4; cdr3_aa: CASTAVRGKQYF; cdr3_nt: TGTGCCAGCACCGCTGTTAGGGGCAAGCAGTACTTC
clone_size: .; j_call: TRBJ1-5; d_call: .; v_call: TRBV10-3; cdr3_aa: CAIRATGGDQPQHF; cdr3_nt: TGTGCCATCAGGGCGACAGGTGGAGATCAGCCCCAGCATTTT
clone_size: .; j_call: TRBJ1-6; d_call: TRBD1; v_call: TRBV5-5; cdr3_aa: CASSFTPDRVGSPLHF; cdr3_nt: TGTGCCAGCAGCTTTACCCCGGACAGGGTAGGATCACCCCTCCACTTT
clone_size: once; j_call: TRBJ1-2; d_call: .; v_call: TRBV3-1/TRBV3-2; cdr3_aa: CASSPSFQVNYGYTF; cdr3_nt: TGTGCCAGCAGCCCATCTTTCCAGGTTAACTATGGCTACACCTTC
clone_size: once; j_call: TRBJ1-4; d_call: TRBD1; v_call: TRBV15; cdr3_aa: CATSRGSGQGEKLFF; cdr3_nt: TGTGCCACCAGCAGAGGCTCGGGACAGGGCGAAAAACTGTTTTTT
clone_size: .; j_call: TRBJ2-1; d_call: TRBD1; v_call: TRBV19; cdr3_aa: CASSYYGTGQSNEQFF; cdr3_nt: TGTGCCAGTAGTTACTACGGGACAGGGCAATCCAATGAGCAGTTCTTC
clone_size: .; j_call: TRBJ2-1; d_call: TRBD2; v_call: TRBV7-9; cdr3_aa: CASSFSPFLAGGFKEFF; cdr3_nt: TGTGCCAGCAGCTTTAGCCCATTTCTAGCGGGAGGTTTTAAGGAGTTCTTC
clone_size: .; j_call: TRBJ2-7; d_call: TRBD2; v_call: TRBV7-2; cdr3_aa: CASSLNAGELNYEQYF; cdr3_nt: TGTGCCAGCAGCTTAAATGCGGGAGAATTGAACTACGAGCAGTACTTC
clone_size: .; j_call: TRBJ1-4; d_call: .; v_call: TRBV7-2; cdr3_aa: CASSLGNSNEKLFF; cdr3_nt: TGTGCCAGCAGCTTAGGTAACAGTAATGAAAAACTGTTTTTT
clone_size: .; j_call: TRBJ1-1; d_call: TRBD1; v_call: TRBV2; cdr3_aa: CASSAQGRITEAFF; cdr3_nt: TGTGCCAGCAGTGCACAGGGGCGGATCACTGAAGCTTTCTTT
clone_size: .; j_call: TRBJ2-7; d_call: .; v_call: TRBV21-1; cdr3_aa: CASSKPHPASYEQYF; cdr3_nt: TGTGCCAGCAGCAAACCGCATCCCGCTAGCTACGAGCAGTACTTC
clone_size: .; j_call: TRBJ1-3; d_call: TRBD1; v_call: TRBV18; cdr3_aa: CASSPGQSTSGNTIYF; cdr3_nt: TGTGCCAGCTCACCGGGACAGTCGACCTCTGGAAACACCATATATTTT
clone_size: .; j_call: TRBJ1-4; d_call: TRBD1; v_call: TRBV5-1; cdr3_aa: CASSYTGTGYEKLFF; cdr3_nt: TGCGCCAGCAGCTACACCGGGACAGGGTATGAAAAACTGTTTTTT
clone_size: .; j_call: TRBJ2-5; d_call: TRBD2; v_call: TRBV7-6; cdr3_aa: CASSFSQREILETQYF; cdr3_nt: TGTGCCAGCAGCTTCAGCCAGCGGGAGATTCTAGAGACCCAGTACTTC
clone_size: .; j_call: TRBJ2-1; d_call: .; v_call: TRBV27; cdr3_aa: CASSLGPQGEQFF; cdr3_nt: TGTGCCAGCAGTTTAGGTCCACAGGGTGAGCAGTTCTTC
clone_size: .; j_call: TRBJ2-1; d_call: TRBD2; v_call: TRBV5-1; cdr3_aa: CASSSQPSGRVDNEQFF; cdr3_nt: TGCGCCAGCAGCTCTCAACCCAGCGGGAGGGTCGACAATGAGCAGTTCTTC
clone_size: .; j_call: TRBJ2-7; d_call: TRBD1; v_call: TRBV15; cdr3_aa: CATSRGQGRSYEQYF; cdr3_nt: TGTGCCACCAGCAGAGGACAGGGGAGGTCCTACGAGCAGTACTTC
clone_size: once; j_call: TRBJ1-1; d_call: .; v_call: TRBV7-9; cdr3_aa: CASSLGIGSREAFF; cdr3_nt: TGTGCCAGCAGCTTAGGGATCGGGTCCCGGGAAGCTTTCTTT
clone_size: .; j_call: TRBJ2-2; d_call: .; v_call: TRBV24-1; cdr3_aa: CATSSSIRDKYTGELFF; cdr3_nt: TGTGCCACCTCCTCTTCCATACGGGACAAGTATACCGGGGAGCTGTTTTTT
clone_size: .; j_call: TRBJ1-5; d_call: .; v_call: TRBV6-5; cdr3_aa: CATHAGSGQPQHF; cdr3_nt: TGTGCCACCCACGCGGGGTCGGGACAGCCCCAGCATTTT
clone_size: .; j_call: TRBJ1-5; d_call: .; v_call: TRBV16; cdr3_aa: CASSRRAGQPQHF; cdr3_nt: TGTGCCAGCAGCCGTAGAGCTGGTCAGCCCCAGCATTTT
clone_size: .; j_call: TRBJ2-7; d_call: .; v_call: TRBV3-1/TRBV3-2; cdr3_aa: CASSQEGHAIYEQYF; cdr3_nt: TGTGCCAGCAGCCAAGAAGGACATGCTATCTACGAGCAGTACTTC
clone_size: .; j_call: TRBJ2-7; d_call: TRBD2; v_call: TRBV7-3; cdr3_aa: CASSQRLAGRSEQYF; cdr3_nt: TGTGCCAGCAGCCAAAGACTAGCGGGGCGGTCGGAGCAGTACTTC
clone_size: .; j_call: TRBJ2-5; d_call: TRBD1; v_call: TRBV5-8; cdr3_aa: CASSLGAGTGGQETQYF; cdr3_nt: TGTGCCAGCAGCTTGGGGGCCGGGACAGGGGGGCAAGAGACCCAGTACTTC
clone_size: .; j_call: TRBJ1-5; d_call: TRBD1; v_call: TRBV6-5; cdr3_aa: CASSTTGGNQPQHF; cdr3_nt: TGTGCCAGCAGTACCACAGGGGGGAATCAGCCCCAGCATTTT
clone_size: .; j_call: TRBJ1-2; d_call: TRBD1; v_call: TRBV18; cdr3_aa: CASSNARTGGDGYTF; cdr3_nt: TGTGCCAGCTCAAACGCCCGGACAGGGGGCGATGGCTACACCTTC
clone_size: .; j_call: TRBJ1-2; d_call: .; v_call: TRBV30; cdr3_aa: CAWSVNGFARGGYTF; cdr3_nt: TGTGCCTGGAGTGTAAATGGGTTCGCTAGGGGTGGCTACACCTTC
clone_size: .; j_call: TRBJ1-4; d_call: .; v_call: TRBV12-3/TRBV12-4; cdr3_aa: CATQGGLSEKLFF; cdr3_nt: TGTGCCACCCAGGGAGGCTTGAGCGAAAAACTGTTTTTT
clone_size: .; j_call: TRBJ2-7; d_call: TRBD2; v_call: TRBV5-1; cdr3_aa: CASSFSGRAHEQYF; cdr3_nt: TGCGCCAGCAGCTTTAGCGGGAGGGCCCACGAGCAGTACTTC
clone_size: .; j_call: TRBJ1-2; d_call: TRBD1; v_call: TRBV7-2; cdr3_aa: CASSFGPSDREYGYTF; cdr3_nt: TGTGCCAGCAGCTTCGGCCCGTCGGACAGGGAGTATGGCTACACCTTC
clone_size: .; j_call: TRBJ1-1; d_call: .; v_call: TRBV7-3; cdr3_aa: CASSSGTVNTEAFF; cdr3_nt: TGTGCCAGCAGCTCAGGGACTGTGAACACTGAAGCTTTCTTT
clone_size: .; j_call: TRBJ1-6; d_call: .; v_call: TRBV4-1; cdr3_aa: CASSQPTQGRNSPLHF; cdr3_nt: TGCGCCAGCAGCCAACCCACACAGGGACGGAATTCACCCCTCCACTTT
clone_size: .; j_call: TRBJ2-4; d_call: .; v_call: TRBV3-1/TRBV3-2; cdr3_aa: CASSQGWDTKNIQYF; cdr3_nt: TGTGCCAGCAGCCAAGGCTGGGACACCAAAAACATTCAGTACTTC
clone_size: .; j_call: TRBJ2-3; d_call: .; v_call: TRBV30; cdr3_aa: CAWSWGGDTDTQYF; cdr3_nt: TGTGCCTGGAGTTGGGGCGGGGACACAGATACGCAGTATTTT
clone_size: .; j_call: TRBJ1-5; d_call: .; v_call: TRBV30; cdr3_aa: CAWSDPTVWDQPQHF; cdr3_nt: TGTGCCTGGAGTGACCCGACAGTTTGGGATCAGCCCCAGCATTTT
clone_size: .; j_call: TRBJ2-4; d_call: .; v_call: TRBV29-1; cdr3_aa: CSVELAKNIQYF; cdr3_nt: TGCAGCGTTGAACTAGCCAAAAACATTCAGTACTTC